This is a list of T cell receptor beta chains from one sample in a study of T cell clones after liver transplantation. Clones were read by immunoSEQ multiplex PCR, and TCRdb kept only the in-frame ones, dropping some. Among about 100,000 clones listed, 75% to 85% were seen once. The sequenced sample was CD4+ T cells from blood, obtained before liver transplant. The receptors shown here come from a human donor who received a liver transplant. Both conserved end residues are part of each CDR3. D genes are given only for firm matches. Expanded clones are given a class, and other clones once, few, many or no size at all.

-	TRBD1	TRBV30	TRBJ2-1	CAWTPYRGIRSYNEQFF	TGTGCCTGGACCCCCTACAGGGGAATTAGGTCCTACAATGAGCAGTTCTTC
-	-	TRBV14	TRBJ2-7	CASSQEKGLYEQYF	TGTGCCAGCAGCCAAGAAAAAGGCCTGTACGAGCAGTACTTC
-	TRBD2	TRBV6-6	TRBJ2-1	CASRRPSGGADEQFF	TGTGCCAGCAGAAGACCTAGCGGGGGGGCCGATGAGCAGTTCTTC
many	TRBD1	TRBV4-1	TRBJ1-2	CASGETGGDYGYTF	TGCGCCAGCGGAGAGACAGGGGGCGACTATGGCTACACCTTC
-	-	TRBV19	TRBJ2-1	CASSTSRGSSYNEQFF	TGTGCCAGTAGTACCTCCCGGGGTAGCTCCTACAATGAGCAGTTCTTC
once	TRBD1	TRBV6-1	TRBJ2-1	CASEFGQGSNEQFF	TGTGCCAGCGAGTTTGGACAGGGAAGTAATGAGCAGTTCTTC
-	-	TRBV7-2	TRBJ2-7	CASSFFPLEQYF	TGTGCCAGCAGCTTTTTTCCGCTCGAGCAGTACTTC
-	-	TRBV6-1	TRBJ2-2	CASSDRILGELFF	TGTGCCAGCAGCGACAGGATTCTTGGGGAGCTGTTTTTT
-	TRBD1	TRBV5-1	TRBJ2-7	CASSPQGTYEQYF	TGCGCCAGCAGCCCACAGGGGACGTACGAGCAGTACTTC
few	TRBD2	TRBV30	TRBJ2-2	CAWSVPSGMGTGELFF	TGTGCCTGGAGTGTGCCTAGCGGGATGGGCACCGGGGAGCTGTTTTTT
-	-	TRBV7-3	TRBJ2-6	CASSLWYDRLLSGANVLTF	TGTGCCAGCAGCTTATGGTACGACAGGCTCCTCTCTGGGGCCAACGTCCTGACTTTC
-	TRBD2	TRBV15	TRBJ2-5	CATSRAGGGVRETQYF	TGTGCCACCAGCAGAGCAGGCGGGGGGGTTAGAGAGACCCAGTACTTC
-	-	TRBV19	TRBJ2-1	CASSNSHNEQFF	TGTGCCAGTAGTAATAGCCACAATGAGCAGTTCTTC
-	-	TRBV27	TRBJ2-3	CASSPAGTDTQYF	TGTGCCAGCAGTCCGGCGGGCACAGATACGCAGTATTTT
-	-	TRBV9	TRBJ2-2	CARPPNRGAVF	TGTGCCAGACCACCTAACCGGGGAGCTGTTTTT
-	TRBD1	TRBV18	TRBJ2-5	CASSPGQGETQYF	TGTGCCAGCTCACCGGGACAGGGAGAGACCCAGTACTTC
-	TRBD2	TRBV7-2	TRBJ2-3	CASTQTSGRDTQYF	TGTGCCAGCACCCAGACTAGCGGGAGAGATACGCAGTATTTT
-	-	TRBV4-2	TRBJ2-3	CASSQESGPQRTDTQYF	TGTGCCAGCAGCCAAGAGTCCGGGCCACAACGCACAGATACGCAGTATTTT
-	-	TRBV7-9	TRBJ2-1	CASSPPGLELFF	TGTGCCAGCAGCCCTCCCGGGCTCGAGCTGTTCTTC
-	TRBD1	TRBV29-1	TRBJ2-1	CSVAGQGGNEQFF	TGCAGCGTTGCGGGACAGGGGGGTAATGAGCAGTTCTTC
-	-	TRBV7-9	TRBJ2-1	CASSPDRFF	TGTGCCAGCAGCCCCGACCGGTTCTTC
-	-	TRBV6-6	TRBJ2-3	CASSPRGPSTDTQYF	TGTGCCAGCAGTCCGCGGGGGCCGTCCACAGATACGCAGTATTTT
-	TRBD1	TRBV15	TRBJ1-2	CATSSGQGFYGYTF	TGTGCCACCAGCAGCGGACAGGGTTTCTATGGCTACACCTTC
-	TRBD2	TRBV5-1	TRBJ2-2	CASSVGPGLAENTGELFF	TGCGCCAGCAGCGTAGGTCCGGGACTAGCGGAGAACACCGGGGAGCTGTTTTTT
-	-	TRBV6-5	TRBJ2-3	CASSRDPFSTDTQYF	TGTGCCAGCAGTCGGGACCCATTTAGCACAGATACGCAGTATTTT
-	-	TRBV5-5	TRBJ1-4	CASRQDTSVFSTNEKLFF	TGTGCCAGCAGACAAGACACGTCGGTTTTTTCGACTAATGAAAAACTGTTTTTT
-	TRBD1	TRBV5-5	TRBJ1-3	CASSLAQGATGNTIYF	TGTGCCAGCAGCTTGGCGCAGGGGGCCACTGGAAACACCATATATTTT
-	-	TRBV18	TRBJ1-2	CASSPAREGYTF	TGTGCCAGCTCACCCGCGAGGGAAGGCTACACCTTC
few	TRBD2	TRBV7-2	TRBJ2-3	CASSLEIAGGPGDTQYF	TGTGCCAGCAGCTTAGAAATAGCGGGGGGGCCAGGAGATACGCAGTATTTT
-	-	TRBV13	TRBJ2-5	CASSFRTGAPETQYF	TGTGCCAGCAGCTTCAGGACGGGGGCTCCAGAGACCCAGTACTTC
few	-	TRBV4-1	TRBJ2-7	CASSQAGVQGEQYF	TGCGCCAGCAGCCAAGCCGGGGTCCAGGGCGAGCAGTACTTC
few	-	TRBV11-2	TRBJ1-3	CASSFIRTPRGNTIYF	TGTGCCAGCAGCTTTATCAGGACGCCCAGAGGAAACACCATATATTTT
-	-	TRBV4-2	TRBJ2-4	CASSQALSQGENIQYF	TGTGCCAGCAGCCAAGCCCTGTCCCAGGGTGAAAACATTCAGTACTTC
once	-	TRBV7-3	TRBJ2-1	CASSVPGNEQFF	TGTGCCAGCAGCGTCCCGGGCAATGAGCAGTTCTTC
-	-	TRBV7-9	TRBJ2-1	CASSRRGPVNNEQFF	TGTGCCAGCAGCCGCCGGGGGCCGGTCAACAATGAGCAGTTCTTC
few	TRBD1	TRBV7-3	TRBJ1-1	CASSKDPTGIEAFF	TGTGCCAGCAGCAAGGACCCGACAGGGATCGAAGCTTTCTTT
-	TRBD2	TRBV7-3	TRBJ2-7	CASSLYGGSSAEQYF	TGTGCCAGCAGCTTATACGGGGGGAGCTCCGCCGAGCAGTACTTC
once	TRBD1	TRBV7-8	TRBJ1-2	CASSLTDRVGYGYTF	TGTGCCAGCAGCTTAACGGACAGGGTTGGCTATGGCTACACCTTC
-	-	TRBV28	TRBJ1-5	CASSPSDILNQPQHF	TGTGCCAGCAGCCCATCGGACATCCTGAATCAGCCCCAGCATTTT
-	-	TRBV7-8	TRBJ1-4	CASSPTANPPKLFF	TGTGCCAGCAGTCCTACCGCTAACCCGCCAAAACTGTTTTTT
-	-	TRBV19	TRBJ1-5	CASSNTGNGNQPQHF	TGTGCCAGTAGTAATACCGGGAACGGCAATCAGCCCCAGCATTTT
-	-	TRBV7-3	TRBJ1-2	CASSLTDPLRGYTF	TGTGCCAGCAGCTTAACGGACCCTTTAAGGGGCTACACCTTC
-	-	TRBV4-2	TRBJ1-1	CASSQDWGAVSNTEAFF	TGTGCCAGCAGCCAAGATTGGGGGGCGGTATCTAACACTGAAGCTTTCTTT
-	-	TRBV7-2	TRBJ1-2	CASSSYMGGGNGYTF	TGTGCCAGCAGCTCCTACATGGGAGGAGGGAATGGCTACACCTTC
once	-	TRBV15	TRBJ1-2	CATSRVVRGYGYTF	TGTGCCACCAGCAGAGTGGTGAGGGGATATGGCTACACCTTC
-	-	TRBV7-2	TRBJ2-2	CASSQQGRTTGELFF	TGTGCCAGCAGCCAGCAAGGGCGAACCACCGGGGAGCTGTTTTTT
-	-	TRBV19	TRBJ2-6	CASSPNGPTGVGANVLTF	TGTGCCAGTAGCCCTAATGGGCCGACCGGGGTCGGGGCCAACGTCCTGACTTTC
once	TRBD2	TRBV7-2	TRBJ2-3	CASSSGLASLTDTQYF	TGTGCCAGCAGCTCCGGACTAGCCAGTTTAACAGATACGCAGTATTTT
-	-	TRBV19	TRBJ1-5	CATLRGEGNQPQHF	TGTGCCACCCTCCGAGGGGAGGGCAATCAGCCCCAGCATTTT
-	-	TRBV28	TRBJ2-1	CASSLLPQLSYNEQFF	TGTGCCAGCAGTTTACTCCCTCAACTCTCCTACAATGAGCAGTTCTTC
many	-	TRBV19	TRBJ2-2	CASKYLANTGELFF	TGTGCCAGTAAATACCTTGCGAACACCGGGGAGCTGTTTTTT
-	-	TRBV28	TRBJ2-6	CASSDGGSGANVLTF	TGTGCCAGCAGTGACGGGGGCTCTGGGGCCAACGTCCTGACTTTC
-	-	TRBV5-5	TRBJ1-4	CASSLLAAATNEKLFF	TGTGCCAGCAGCTTGTTGGCAGCAGCAACTAATGAAAAACTGTTTTTT
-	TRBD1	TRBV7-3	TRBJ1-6	CASSTGQANNSPLHF	TGTGCCAGCAGCACGGGACAGGCTAATAATTCACCCCTCCACTTT
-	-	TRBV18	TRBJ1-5	CASSPQYGGAHPQPQHF	TGTGCCAGCTCACCACAGTACGGAGGGGCCCATCCACAGCCCCAGCATTTT
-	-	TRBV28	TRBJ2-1	CASRPTDNEQFF	TGTGCCAGCAGGCCGACAGACAATGAGCAGTTCTTC
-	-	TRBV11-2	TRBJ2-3	CASSPLGVQPDTQYF	TGTGCCAGCAGTCCCCTAGGGGTCCAGCCGGATACGCAGTATTTT
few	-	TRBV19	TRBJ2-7	CASSRRTIYEGYEQYF	TGTGCCAGTAGTCGGCGAACCATCTACGAGGGATACGAGCAGTACTTC
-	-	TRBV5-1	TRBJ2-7	CASSLVVGGYEQYF	TGCGCCAGCAGCTTGGTAGTAGGGGGCTACGAGCAGTACTTC